This T cell receptor beta chain emerged from a study of blood T cell repertoires in COVID-19. The overall study: The origin of the acute and convalescent COVID-19 samples was the United States, Italy and Spain. PBMCs, B-cell-depleted T cells, or T cells provided the cDNA or gDNA that made up the material.

CDR1 and CDR2 (germline): SGDLS, YYNGEE. The CDR3 extends over 17 amino acids. Losses at the gene ends were 4 bases for V and 3 bases for J; bases not matched to a gene: 14. In the study's own analysis: The assay estimated nucleated cells by amplifying reference gene primers. Clones were sequenced by immunoSEQ multiplex PCR, and TCRdb holds only the in-frame ones, with some missing. That table furnishes V, J and clone size, whereas the DNA furnished D and trimming. The table lists over 250,000 clones, 85% of them singletons. The receptor comes from a human donor in a cohort sampled during active COVID-19. Sequencing used peripheral blood. The rearrangement links TRBV9 to TRBJ2-3; 7 bases are shared with TRBD1. The CDR3 protein is CASSFTTGQERTDTQYF. The CDR3 nucleotides are TGTGCCAGCAGCTTTACTACAGGACAGGAAAGGACAGATACGCAGTATTTT. The complete variable domain, with remaining parts taken from reference TRBV9 and TRBJ2-3, reads DSGVTQTPKHLITATGQRVTLRCSPRSGDLSVYWYQQSLDQGLQFLIQYYNGEERAKGNILERFSAQQFPDLHSELNLSSLELGDSALYFCASSFTTGQERTDTQYFGPGTRLTVL.